The sequence of this T cell receptor (beta chain) was determined in a study of CD8+CD57+ T cells in acquired aplastic anemia. Background on the study: Across the sorted CD4+ and CD8+ cells, DNA amounts averaged 3.2 ug. Study conclusions and caveats: The CD8+ Simpson's diversity of patients and controls was not significantly different. Patients had around 30 CD8+ CDR3 sequences in common with controls (the shared set).

CD8+CD57+ cell expansion, shown by flow cytometry, had occurred in the patients selected for sequencing. Untreated patients provided the blood samples, with no therapy given before sampling. The use of genomic DNA as template underpinned the TCR beta VDJ and CDR3 profiling. Via MiXCR, TCRdb re-called the reads, giving one row per CDR3 protein. This sample has roughly 98,000 distinct CDR3 sequences, with about 63% found just once. As for this clonotype: No antigen is known for it.

Germline-derived CDR1 and CDR2 are SNHLY and FYNNEI. Trimming at V came to 5 bases and at J to 1 base, leaving 5 bases not matched to a gene. CDR3 size: 15 residues. V is TRBV2 and J is TRBJ2-3; 8 bases agree with TRBD1. This clonotype was obtained from a human donor with aplastic anemia. Sequenced: sorted CD4+, CD8+, or CD8+CD57+ T cells (not recorded which) from PBMCs. CDR3 residues: CASSWTGPGTDTQYF. The CDR3 DNA sequence: TGTGCCAGCAGTTGGACAGGGCCTGGCACAGATACGCAGTATTTT.